This T cell receptor (beta chain) was retrieved from a study of cytomegalovirus exposure and HLA in healthy donors. Overall study results and limits: Analysis was carried out at a later point, and it linked a missense DCLRE1C variant to TCR beta V- and J-gene trimming.

The CDR3 is made up of 17 amino acids. The ends lost 2 bases at V and 5 bases at J; junction bases unmatched: 6. The germline V gene encodes CDR1 SGHNT and CDR2 YYREEE (reference sequence). The study ran its PCR with 60 Vbeta and 13 Jbeta primers. Generated by immunoSEQ multiplex PCR, the TCRdb table keeps only in-frame clones and is missing some. The data contain about 100,000 clones, over 65% of them singletons. As for this clone: The antigen remains undetermined.

Material for sequencing was PBMCs. This TCR came from a man aged 35 to 55 in good health and CMV-seronegative. The rearrangement uses TRBV5-4 and TRBJ2-3; 15 bases are a match to TRBD2. CDR3 DNA: TGTGCCAGCAGCTTCAGGACTAGCGGGGGGGCAAGAGATACGCAGTATTTT. Its translation is CASSFRTSGGARDTQYF.